Listed below are T cell receptor beta chains from one sample, sequenced in a study of shared clonotypes between healthy human individuals. Sequencing was performed with immunoSEQ multiplex PCR; in TCRdb, only in-frame clones are kept and a portion is missing. This sample yields over a million clones, of which around 97% are seen a single time; more than 0.9% belongs to the top ten. The sequencing input was naive CD4+ T cells sorted from blood. The receptors come from a man aged 30 to 45 in good health. The CDR3 runs from the conserved cysteine through the conserved F or W. A D gene is named only where the DNA matches it firmly. Only part of the rows carry a size: once, few, many, or a class if the clone is expanded.

- | 12 | - | TRBJ2-3 | TRBV6-1 | CASTVSTDTQYF | TGTGCCAGCACAGTGAGCACAGATACGCAGTATTTT
- | 13 | - | TRBJ1-1 | TRBV5-1 | CASRGTLNTEAFF | TGCGCCAGCAGGGGGACATTGAACACTGAAGCTTTCTTT
- | 14 | - | TRBJ2-2 | TRBV5-1 | CASKVDTNTGELFF | TGCGCCAGCAAAGTCGATACGAACACCGGGGAGCTGTTTTTT
- | 15 | TRBD1 | TRBJ2-1 | TRBV7-8 | CASSPRDRGYNEQFF | TGTGCCAGCAGCCCCCGGGACAGGGGTTACAATGAGCAGTTCTTC
- | 11 | - | TRBJ2-5 | TRBV7-9 | CASSSTETQYF | TGTGCCAGCAGCTCCACGGAGACCCAGTACTTC
once | 14 | - | TRBJ1-1 | TRBV2 | CASSEALGGAEAFF | TGTGCCAGCAGTGAAGCGCTCGGGGGCGCTGAAGCTTTCTTT
- | 15 | - | TRBJ1-4 | TRBV28 | CATIIRGPGDEKLFF | TGTGCCACCATTATCCGGGGGCCGGGCGACGAAAAACTGTTTTTT
once | 12 | - | TRBJ2-4 | TRBV29-1 | CSVDLAKNIQYF | TGCAGCGTTGATTTAGCCAAAAACATTCAGTACTTC
- | 12 | TRBD2 | TRBJ2-7 | TRBV29-1 | CSVELAGYEQYF | TGCAGCGTTGAACTAGCGGGGTACGAGCAGTACTTC
- | 15 | - | TRBJ2-3 | TRBV5-1 | CASSLVGSVTDTQYF | TGCGCCAGCAGCTTGGTTGGCAGTGTGACAGATACGCAGTATTTT
- | 18 | TRBD2 | TRBJ2-2 | TRBV28 | CASISRLAGARVPGELFF | TGTGCCAGCATTTCTCGACTAGCGGGAGCAAGGGTGCCCGGGGAGCTGTTTTTT
- | 13 | - | TRBJ1-5 | TRBV10-3 | CASQTANYQPQHF | TGTGCCAGTCAGACAGCAAATTATCAGCCCCAGCATTTT
- | 15 | - | TRBJ1-1 | TRBV5-1 | CASSPQGPPNTEAFF | TGCGCCAGCAGCCCACAGGGCCCTCCGAACACTGAAGCTTTCTTT
- | 23 | TRBD2 | TRBJ2-1 | TRBV15 | CATSRRSAYGLAPPLISYNEQFF | TGTGCCACCAGCAGAAGATCAGCATACGGACTAGCGCCTCCTCTTATCTCCTACAATGAGCAGTTCTTC
- | 19 | TRBD1 | TRBJ2-7 | TRBV14 | CASSQGTSLWDRGPYEQYF | TGTGCCAGCAGCCAAGGAACTAGTCTATGGGACAGGGGGCCCTACGAGCAGTACTTC
- | 16 | - | TRBJ2-7 | TRBV7-3 | CASSLTGGFSSYEQYF | TGTGCCAGCAGCTTAACGGGGGGTTTCAGCTCCTACGAGCAGTACTTC
- | 15 | TRBD1 | TRBJ2-7 | TRBV9 | CASSPRDSLGYEQYF | TGTGCCAGCAGCCCCCGGGACAGTTTGGGCTACGAGCAGTACTTC
- | 17 | - | TRBJ2-1 | TRBV28 | CASTVNIRFPSYNEQFF | TGTGCCAGCACTGTGAACATCCGGTTTCCGTCCTACAATGAGCAGTTCTTC
- | 12 | - | TRBJ2-7 | TRBV2 | CASSSTRYEQYF | TGTGCCAGCAGTTCTACCCGTTACGAGCAGTACTTC
- | 16 | - | TRBJ2-1 | TRBV7-9 | CASRSGQPPGGNEQFF | TGTGCCAGCAGATCCGGACAACCCCCTGGGGGCAATGAGCAGTTCTTC
- | 12 | - | TRBJ2-7 | TRBV5-4 | CASSLTGYEQYF | TGTGCCAGCAGCTTGACGGGGTACGAGCAGTACTTC
- | 13 | - | TRBJ2-5 | TRBV28 | CATQMGGSETQYF | TGTGCCACCCAAATGGGGGGATCGGAGACCCAGTACTTC
- | 12 | - | TRBJ1-2 | TRBV29-1 | CSVRVFVDGYTF | TGCAGCGTCAGGGTTTTTGTGGATGGCTACACCTTC
- | 12 | - | TRBJ2-5 | TRBV7-2 | CASSLNLETQYF | TGTGCCAGCAGCTTAAATCTGGAGACCCAGTACTTC
- | 13 | TRBD1 | TRBJ2-7 | TRBV25-1 | CASSSLGGGEQYF | TGTGCCAGCAGCTCCCTAGGGGGCGGAGAGCAGTACTTC
- | 15 | TRBD2 | TRBJ2-1 | TRBV29-1 | CSVGPGLAEYNEQFF | TGCAGCGTTGGTCCGGGACTAGCAGAGTACAATGAGCAGTTCTTC
- | 20 | - | TRBJ2-7 | TRBV19 | CASSTYPKAYQGREVYEQYF | TGTGCCAGTAGTACCTACCCAAAAGCGTATCAGGGGAGAGAGGTCTACGAGCAGTACTTC
- | 15 | - | TRBJ2-7 | TRBV5-4 | CASSLGGESSYEQYF | TGTGCCAGCAGCTTGGGGGGGGAGAGCTCCTACGAGCAGTACTTC
once | 12 | - | TRBJ2-7 | TRBV5-1 | CASSTDKYEQYF | TGCGCCAGCAGCACCGACAAATACGAGCAGTACTTC
once | 16 | TRBD2 | TRBJ2-5 | TRBV10-1 | CASSESGSGYQETQYF | TGCGCCAGCAGTGAGTCGGGTAGCGGGTACCAAGAGACCCAGTACTTC
few | 15 | TRBD1 | TRBJ1-2 | TRBV16 | CASSQTGTGSGGYTF | TGTGCCAGCAGCCAAACCGGGACAGGGTCCGGTGGCTACACCTTC
- | 18 | TRBD1 | TRBJ1-2 | TRBV28 | CASSLLTPGQESSYGYTF | TGTGCCAGCAGTTTACTCACGCCGGGACAGGAGTCTAGCTATGGCTACACCTTC
- | 12 | TRBD1 | TRBJ2-1 | TRBV10-3 | CAIRRDRDMQFF | TGTGCCATCAGACGGGACAGGGATATGCAGTTCTTC
- | 13 | - | TRBJ1-1 | TRBV6-1 | CASSAHSVTEAFF | TGTGCCAGCAGTGCCCATTCCGTGACTGAAGCTTTCTTT
- | 17 | TRBD2 | TRBJ2-1 | TRBV4-3 | CASSRGSGRLDLHEQFF | TGCGCCAGCAGCCGGGGTAGCGGGAGACTGGATCTCCATGAGCAGTTCTTC
- | 15 | TRBD1 | TRBJ2-1 | TRBV18 | CASSPLGQLYNEQFF | TGTGCCAGCTCACCGTTGGGACAGCTCTACAATGAGCAGTTCTTC
- | 15 | - | TRBJ2-2 | TRBV7-3 | CASSQTGGNTGELFF | TGTGCCAGCAGCCAGACAGGAGGAAACACCGGGGAGCTGTTTTTT
- | 14 | TRBD1 | TRBJ2-1 | TRBV5-1 | CASGGQGASNEQFF | TGCGCCAGCGGGGGACAGGGGGCAAGCAATGAGCAGTTCTTC
- | 15 | - | TRBJ2-7 | TRBV5-1 | CASSPAARNSYEQYF | TGCGCCAGCAGCCCGGCGGCAAGGAACTCCTACGAGCAGTACTTC
once | 17 | - | TRBJ2-1 | TRBV5-1 | CASSFPKQQGQGNEQFF | TGCGCCAGCAGCTTCCCCAAACAACAGGGTCAGGGCAATGAGCAGTTCTTC
few | 16 | TRBD1 | TRBJ2-7 | TRBV28 | CASSPIIGQGFYEQYF | TGTGCCAGCAGTCCTATCATCGGACAGGGTTTCTACGAGCAGTACTTC
- | 15 | - | TRBJ1-2 | TRBV5-6 | CASSFGGSSFYGYTF | TGTGCCAGCAGCTTCGGGGGGTCAAGCTTCTATGGCTACACCTTC